This T cell receptor (beta chain) derives from a study of blood T cell repertoires in COVID-19. Study-wide background: T cells, B-cell-depleted T cells, or PBMCs provided the cDNA or gDNA that served as material.

Profiling relied on immunoSEQ multiplex PCR, and the TCRdb table lists in-frame clones only, not all of them. Here the sample spans under 250,000 clones, around 84% being singletons. Germline values: CDR1 MNHNS, CDR2 SASEGT. The CDR3 totals 16 residues. V was pared by 2 bases and J by 6 bases, with 7 bases of the junction left unmatched. J is TRBJ1-6 and V is TRBV6-1, with TRBD1 matching over 7 bases. The sequence derives from a man between 45 and 60 years old with active or convalescent COVID-19. The sample taken for sequencing was peripheral blood. The CDR3 here is CASSEWGTDPNSPLHF. The DNA for the CDR3 is TGTGCCAGCAGTGAATGGGGGACAGACCCTAATTCACCCCTCCACTTT.